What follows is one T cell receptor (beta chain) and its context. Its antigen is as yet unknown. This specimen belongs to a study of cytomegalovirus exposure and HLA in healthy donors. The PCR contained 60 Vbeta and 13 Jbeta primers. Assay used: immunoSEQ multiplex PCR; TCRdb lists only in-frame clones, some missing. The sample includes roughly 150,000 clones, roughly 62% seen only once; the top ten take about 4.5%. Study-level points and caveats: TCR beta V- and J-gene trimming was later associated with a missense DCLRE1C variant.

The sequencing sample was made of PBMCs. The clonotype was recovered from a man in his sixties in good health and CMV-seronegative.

CDR3 region: CASSVATTGRDTEAFF. For the CDR3, the DNA is TGTGCCAGCAGCGTAGCTACAACAGGGAGAGACACTGAAGCTTTCTTT. V is TRBV9 and J is TRBJ1-1; D perhaps matches TRBD1 (6 bases). The V gene lost 0 bases and the J gene lost 3 bases, with 15 bases spanning the gap. Germline lookup yields CDR1 SGDLS and CDR2 YYNGEE. The length of the CDR3 is 16 residues.